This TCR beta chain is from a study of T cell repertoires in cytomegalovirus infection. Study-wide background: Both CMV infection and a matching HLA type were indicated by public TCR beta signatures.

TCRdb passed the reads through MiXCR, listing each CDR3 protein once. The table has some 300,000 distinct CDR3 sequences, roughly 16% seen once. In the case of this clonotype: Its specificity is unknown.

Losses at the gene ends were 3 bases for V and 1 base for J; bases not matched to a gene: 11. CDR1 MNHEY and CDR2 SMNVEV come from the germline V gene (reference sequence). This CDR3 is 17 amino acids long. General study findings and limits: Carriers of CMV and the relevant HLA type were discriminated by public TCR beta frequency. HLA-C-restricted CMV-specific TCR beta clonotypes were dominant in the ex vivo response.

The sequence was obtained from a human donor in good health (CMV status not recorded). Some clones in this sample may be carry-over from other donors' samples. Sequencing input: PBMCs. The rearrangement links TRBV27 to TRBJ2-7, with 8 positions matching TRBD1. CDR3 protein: CASSFWGNDRGSYEQYF. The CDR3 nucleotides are TGTGCCAGCAGTTTCTGGGGGAACGACAGGGGTTCCTACGAGCAGTACTTC.